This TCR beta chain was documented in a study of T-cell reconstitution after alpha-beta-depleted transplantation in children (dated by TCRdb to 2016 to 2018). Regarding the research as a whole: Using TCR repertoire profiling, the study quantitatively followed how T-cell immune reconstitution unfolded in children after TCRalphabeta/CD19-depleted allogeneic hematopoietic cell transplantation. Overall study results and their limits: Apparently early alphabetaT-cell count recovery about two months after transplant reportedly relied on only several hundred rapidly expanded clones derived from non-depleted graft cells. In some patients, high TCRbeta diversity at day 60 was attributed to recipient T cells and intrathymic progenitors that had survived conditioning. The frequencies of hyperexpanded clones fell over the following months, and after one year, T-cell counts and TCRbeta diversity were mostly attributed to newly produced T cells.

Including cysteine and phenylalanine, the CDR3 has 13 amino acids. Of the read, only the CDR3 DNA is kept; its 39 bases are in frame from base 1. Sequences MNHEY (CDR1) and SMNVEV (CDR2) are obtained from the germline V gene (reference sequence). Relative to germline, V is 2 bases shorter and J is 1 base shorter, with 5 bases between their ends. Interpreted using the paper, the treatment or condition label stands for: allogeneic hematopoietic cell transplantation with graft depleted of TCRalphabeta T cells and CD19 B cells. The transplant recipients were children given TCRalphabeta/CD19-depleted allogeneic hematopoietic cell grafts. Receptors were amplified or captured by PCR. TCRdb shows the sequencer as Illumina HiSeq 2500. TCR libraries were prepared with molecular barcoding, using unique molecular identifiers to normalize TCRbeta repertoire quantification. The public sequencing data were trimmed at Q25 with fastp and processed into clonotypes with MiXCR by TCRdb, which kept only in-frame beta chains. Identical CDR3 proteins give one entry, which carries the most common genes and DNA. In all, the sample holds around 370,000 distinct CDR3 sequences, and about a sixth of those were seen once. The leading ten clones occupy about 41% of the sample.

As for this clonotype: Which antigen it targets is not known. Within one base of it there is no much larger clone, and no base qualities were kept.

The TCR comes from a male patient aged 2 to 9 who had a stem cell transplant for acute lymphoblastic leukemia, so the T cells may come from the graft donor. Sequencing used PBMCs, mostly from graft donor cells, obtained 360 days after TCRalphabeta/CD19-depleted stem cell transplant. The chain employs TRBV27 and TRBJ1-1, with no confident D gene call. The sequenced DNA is TGTGCCAGCAGTTTAATAGGGAACACTGAAGCTTTCTTT. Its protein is CASSLIGNTEAFF.